This TCR beta chain comes out of a study of blood T cell repertoires in COVID-19 (dated by TCRdb to 2018 to 2021). As for the study more broadly: Collaborator samples came from the United States, Italy and Spain and covered acute and convalescent phases of COVID-19. The samples were drawn from the first 160 participants of the ongoing ImmuneRACE study and from 950 to 1,500 subjects provided by 6 global collaborators. The sample metadata nearly always contained a de-identified subject ID, COVID-19 status, age in years and sex. The dataset comprised deeply sampled blood TCRbeta repertoires from subjects exposed to, actively infected with, or recovered from COVID-19. The material from the prospective study consisted of cDNA or gDNA derived from T cells, B-cell-depleted T cells, or PBMCs. Where available, HLA class I and class II types were obtained from metadata supplied by the sample provider rather than from assay-based typing. A freely available public database, intended as a resource for researchers studying the immune response to SARS-CoV-2, is where the repertoires were released. Overall study results and their limits: The quantity of clinical and demographic metadata differed by source and by participant and was supplied without curation.

Points on this clone: The specificity of this receptor is unknown. Per-nucleotide qualities are absent, and no much larger clonotype sits a single base away.

In the prospective study, participants were about 18 to 90 years old, resided in under 30 geographic areas of the United States, and were enrolled through a virtual design. Cohort assignment in the prospective study relied on participant-reported clinical history from a screening survey and a study questionnaire. For ImmuneRACE Cohort 3, a participant was defined as recovered based on two consecutive negative NP/OP PCR tests, clearance by a healthcare professional, or resolution of symptoms. In the prospective study, whole blood, serum and a nasopharyngeal or oropharyngeal swab were collected from each participant by mobile phlebotomists. Additional blood draws and questionnaires over an approximately 2-month period could optionally be provided by prospective study participants. Prospective study blood samples were shipped either frozen or at room temperature before DNA extraction. TCRbeta CDR3 regions were amplified from genomic DNA by means of the immunoSEQ Assay, a bias-controlled multiplex PCR. In the paper's pipeline: The number of nucleated cells in each sample was estimated from the amplification of reference gene primers within the assay. To quantify the absolute abundance of each unique TCRbeta CDR3 rearrangement, sequence reads were collapsed and filtered. For each sample, productive Simpson clonality was calculated as the square root of Simpson's diversity index across productive rearrangements. Held by TCRdb, this immuneACCESS table contains in-frame sequences only and omits some clones. Under half of the omission traces to an unresolved V gene where checked; the cause of the rest is unknown. Clonal size and the V and J genes are those of that table, whereas D and trimming came from the DNA. This sample lists some 420,000 clones; 80% to 90% were detected once. The ten largest clones represent around 1.1% of the sample.

Material for sequencing was PBMCs or T cells enriched from blood (not recorded which). This sequence originates from a man aged 25 to 45 who had recovered from COVID-19.

The DNA sequence is given as TGTGCCAGCAGCCAAGCACTAGGGAAAGAGACCCAGTACTTC. It codes for CASSQALGKETQYF. The chain is encoded by TRBV4-2 joined to TRBJ2-5; a tentative D match to TRBD2 spans 5 bases. From a lookup of the germline V gene, CDR1 and CDR2 are LGHNA and YNFKEQ. The germline ends are 9 bases apart after V is trimmed by 1 base and J by 3 bases. The CDR3, cysteine through phenylalanine, is 14 amino acids long. Only the CDR3 part of the read is kept: 42 bases, read in frame from the first base.